This TCR beta chain emerged from a study of regulatory T cells. General study findings and limits: Patient repertoires had restricted TRB V-J pairs and skewed V and J usage, most in Tregs. In CD3G-deficient patients, conventional CD4+ T cells were enriched for hydrophobic CDR3 residues at positions 6 and 7.

Concerning this clone: Its antigen is unidentified.

All CD3G-deficient patients showed autoimmunity, more severe in two. At testing, patients were 2 to 39 years old, with reduced naive and increased memory T-cell proportions. Regulatory (CD25-high CD127-low) and conventional (CD25-low CD127-high) CD4+ T cells were sorted separately. Amplification used 52 TRBV primers and 13 TRBJ primers. The assay was immunoSEQ multiplex PCR, and TCRdb's table has in-frame clones only and misses some. Among over 25,000 clones listed, roughly 90% were seen once. The clonotype originates from a person aged 18 to 29 with CD3G deficiency. The source material was conventional CD4+ T cells sorted from blood.

The CDR3 reads CASSIPGQELYGYTF. The CDR3 region has the DNA TGTGCCAGCAGTATCCCGGGACAGGAACTCTATGGCTACACCTTC. The chain combines TRBV28 with TRBJ1-2; 8 nucleotides match TRBD1. The junction had 9 bases not matched to a gene; V was cut back by 5 bases and J by 4 bases. Germline-derived CDR1 and CDR2 are MDHEN and SYDVKM. This CDR3 is built from 15 residues.